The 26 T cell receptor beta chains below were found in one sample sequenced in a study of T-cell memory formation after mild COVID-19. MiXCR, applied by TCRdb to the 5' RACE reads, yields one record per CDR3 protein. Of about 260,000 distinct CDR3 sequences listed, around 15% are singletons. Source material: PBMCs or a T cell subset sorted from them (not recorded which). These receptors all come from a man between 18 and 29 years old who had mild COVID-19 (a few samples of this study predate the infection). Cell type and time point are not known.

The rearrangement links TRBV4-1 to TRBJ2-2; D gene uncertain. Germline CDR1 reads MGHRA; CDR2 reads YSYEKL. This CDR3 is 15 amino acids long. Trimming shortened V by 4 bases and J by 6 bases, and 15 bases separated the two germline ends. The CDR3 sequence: CASSPGGQVPGELFF. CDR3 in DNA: TGCGCCAGCAGCCCGGGTGGTCAGGTACCCGGGGAGCTGTTTTTT.

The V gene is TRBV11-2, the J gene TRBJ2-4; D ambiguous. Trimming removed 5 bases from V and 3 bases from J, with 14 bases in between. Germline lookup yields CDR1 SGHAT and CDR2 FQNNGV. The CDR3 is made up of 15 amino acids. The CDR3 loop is CASSPYSWGKNIQYF. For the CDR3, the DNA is TGTGCCAGCAGCCCATACAGTTGGGGCAAAAACATTCAGTACTTC. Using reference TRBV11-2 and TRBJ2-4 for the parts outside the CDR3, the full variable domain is EAGVAQSPRYKIIEKRQSVAFWCNPISGHATLYWYQQILGQGPKLLIQFQNNGVVDDSQLPKDRFSAERLKGVDSTLKIQPAKLEDSAVYLCASSPYSWGKNIQYFGAGTRLSVL.

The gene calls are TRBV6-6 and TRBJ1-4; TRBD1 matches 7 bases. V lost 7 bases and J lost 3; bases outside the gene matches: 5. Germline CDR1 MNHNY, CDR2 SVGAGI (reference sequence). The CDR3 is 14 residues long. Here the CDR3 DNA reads TGTGCCAGCACAGACAGGGATGCTAATGAAAAACTGTTTTTT. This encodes CASTDRDANEKLFF.

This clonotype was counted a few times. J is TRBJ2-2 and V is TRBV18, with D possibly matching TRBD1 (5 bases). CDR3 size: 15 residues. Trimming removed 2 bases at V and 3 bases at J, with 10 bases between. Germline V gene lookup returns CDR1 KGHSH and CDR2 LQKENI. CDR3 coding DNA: TGTGCCAGCTCACCAGCCAGGGCGGACACCGGGGAGCTGTTTTTT. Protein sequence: CASSPARADTGELFF.

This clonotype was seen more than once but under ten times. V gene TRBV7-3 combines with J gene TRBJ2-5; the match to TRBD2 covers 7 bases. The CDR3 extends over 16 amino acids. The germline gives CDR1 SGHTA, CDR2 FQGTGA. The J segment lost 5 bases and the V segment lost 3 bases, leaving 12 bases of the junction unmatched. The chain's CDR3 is CASSLTGGLSGETQYF. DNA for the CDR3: TGTGCCAGCAGCTTGACGGGAGGTTTATCAGGCGAGACCCAGTACTTC.

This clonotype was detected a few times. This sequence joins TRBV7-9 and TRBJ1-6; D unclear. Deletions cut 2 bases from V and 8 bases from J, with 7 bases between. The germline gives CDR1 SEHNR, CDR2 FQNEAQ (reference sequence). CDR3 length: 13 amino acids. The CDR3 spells CASSLSSDSPLHF. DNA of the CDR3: TGTGCCAGCAGCTTATCATCGGATTCACCCCTCCACTTT.

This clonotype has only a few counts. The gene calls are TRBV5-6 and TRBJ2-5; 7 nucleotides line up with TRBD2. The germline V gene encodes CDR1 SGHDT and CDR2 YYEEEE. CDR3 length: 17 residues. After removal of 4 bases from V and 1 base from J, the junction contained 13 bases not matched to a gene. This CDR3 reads CASSRLWSGDSQETQYF. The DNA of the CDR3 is TGTGCCAGCAGCAGACTCTGGAGCGGGGATAGCCAAGAGACCCAGTACTTC.

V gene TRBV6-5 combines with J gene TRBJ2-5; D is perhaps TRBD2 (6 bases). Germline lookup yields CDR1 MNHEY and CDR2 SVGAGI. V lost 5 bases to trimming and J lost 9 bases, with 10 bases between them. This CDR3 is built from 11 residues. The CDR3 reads CASSGGAAQYF. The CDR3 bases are TGTGCCAGCAGTGGAGGGGCGGCCCAGTACTTC.

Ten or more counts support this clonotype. The CDR3 is CASSRTGGNSPLHF. DNA for the CDR3: TGTGCCAGCAGTCGGACAGGGGGGAATTCACCCCTCCACTTT. The J gene is TRBJ1-6, the V gene TRBV3-1, with 10 bases aligning to TRBD1. This CDR3 contains 14 residues. Germline-derived CDR1 and CDR2 are LGHDT and YNNKEL (reference sequence). J was trimmed by 7 bases and V by 6 bases; bases with no gene match: 3.

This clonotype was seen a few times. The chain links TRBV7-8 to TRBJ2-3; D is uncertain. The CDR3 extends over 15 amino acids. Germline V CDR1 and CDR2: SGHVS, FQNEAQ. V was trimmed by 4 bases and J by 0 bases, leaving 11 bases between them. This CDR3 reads CASSSRVASTDTQYF. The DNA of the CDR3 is TGTGCCAGCAGCTCCCGTGTAGCTAGCACAGATACGCAGTATTTT.

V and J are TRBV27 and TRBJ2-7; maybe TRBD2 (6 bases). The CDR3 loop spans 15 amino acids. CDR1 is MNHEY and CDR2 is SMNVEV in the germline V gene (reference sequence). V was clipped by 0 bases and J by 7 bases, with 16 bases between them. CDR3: CASSLSLGVGREQYF. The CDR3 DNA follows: TGTGCCAGCAGTTTATCTTTGGGAGTAGGGAGGGAGCAGTACTTC.

This CDR3 reads CSARQGVLTGELFF. The CDR3 nucleotides are TGCAGTGCACGACAGGGGGTCCTCACCGGGGAGCTGTTTTTT. The gene calls are TRBV20-1 and TRBJ2-2; TRBD1 agrees at 9 bases. CDR3 length: 14 residues. The V gene's germline CDR1 is DFQATT and CDR2 SNEGSKA (reference sequence). The V and J ends lost 6 bases and 4 bases, in that order; junction bases with no gene match: 6.

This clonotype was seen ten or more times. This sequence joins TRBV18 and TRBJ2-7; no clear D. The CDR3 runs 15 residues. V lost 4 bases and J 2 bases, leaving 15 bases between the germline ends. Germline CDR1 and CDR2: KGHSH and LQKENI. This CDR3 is CASSLSSAAPYEQYF. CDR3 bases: TGTGCCAGCTCACTATCCTCGGCAGCACCCTACGAGCAGTACTTC.

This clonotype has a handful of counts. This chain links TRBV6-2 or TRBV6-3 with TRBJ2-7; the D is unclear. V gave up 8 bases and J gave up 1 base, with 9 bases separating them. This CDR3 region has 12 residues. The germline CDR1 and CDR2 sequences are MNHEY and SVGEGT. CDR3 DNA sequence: TGTGCCAGCTCGATCTCGTCCTACGAGCAGTACTTC. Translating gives CASSISSYEQYF.

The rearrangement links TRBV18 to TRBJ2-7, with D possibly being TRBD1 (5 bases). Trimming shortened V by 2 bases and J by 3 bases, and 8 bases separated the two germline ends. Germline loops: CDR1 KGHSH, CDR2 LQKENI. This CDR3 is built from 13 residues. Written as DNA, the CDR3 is TGTGCCAGCTCACCAGGCAGGGACTACGAGCAGTACTTC. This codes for CASSPGRDYEQYF.

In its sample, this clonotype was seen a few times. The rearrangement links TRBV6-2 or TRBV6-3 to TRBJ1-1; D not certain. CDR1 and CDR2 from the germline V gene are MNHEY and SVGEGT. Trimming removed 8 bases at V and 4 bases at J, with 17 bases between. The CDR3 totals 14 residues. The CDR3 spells CASSNHRPSTEAFF. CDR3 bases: TGTGCCAGCTCTAACCACCGGCCAAGCACTGAAGCTTTCTTT.

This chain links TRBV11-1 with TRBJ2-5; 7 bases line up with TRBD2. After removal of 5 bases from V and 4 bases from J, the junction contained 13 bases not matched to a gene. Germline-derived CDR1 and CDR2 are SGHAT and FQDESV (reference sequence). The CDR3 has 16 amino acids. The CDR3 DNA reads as TGTGCCAGCAGCATCCAGGCCGTCCCGGGGGGAGAGACCCAGTACTTC. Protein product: CASSIQAVPGGETQYF.

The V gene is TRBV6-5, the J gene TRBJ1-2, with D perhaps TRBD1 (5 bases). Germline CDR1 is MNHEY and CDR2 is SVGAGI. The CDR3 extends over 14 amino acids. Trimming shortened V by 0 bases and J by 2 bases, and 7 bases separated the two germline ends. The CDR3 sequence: CASSYSDNNYGYTF. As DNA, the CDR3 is TGTGCCAGCAGTTACTCGGACAACAACTATGGCTACACCTTC.

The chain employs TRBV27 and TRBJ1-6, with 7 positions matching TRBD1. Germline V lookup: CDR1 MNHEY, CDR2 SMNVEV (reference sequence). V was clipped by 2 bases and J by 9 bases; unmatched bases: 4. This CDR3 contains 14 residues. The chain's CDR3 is CASSLTRGGSPLHF. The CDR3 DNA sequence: TGTGCCAGCAGTTTAACCAGGGGGGGTTCACCCCTCCACTTT.

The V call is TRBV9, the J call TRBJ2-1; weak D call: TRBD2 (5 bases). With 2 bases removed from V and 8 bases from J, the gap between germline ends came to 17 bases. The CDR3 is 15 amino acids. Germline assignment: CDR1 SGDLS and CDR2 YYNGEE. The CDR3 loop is CASSVPPSGIHEQFF. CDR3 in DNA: TGTGCCAGCAGCGTCCCCCCATCGGGGATCCATGAGCAGTTCTTC.

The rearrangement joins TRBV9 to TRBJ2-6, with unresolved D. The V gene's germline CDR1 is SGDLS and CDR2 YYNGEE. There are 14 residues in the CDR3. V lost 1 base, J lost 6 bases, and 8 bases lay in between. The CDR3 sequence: CASSVPPEANVLTF. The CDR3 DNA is TGTGCCAGCAGCGTACCCCCCGAGGCCAACGTCCTGACTTTC.

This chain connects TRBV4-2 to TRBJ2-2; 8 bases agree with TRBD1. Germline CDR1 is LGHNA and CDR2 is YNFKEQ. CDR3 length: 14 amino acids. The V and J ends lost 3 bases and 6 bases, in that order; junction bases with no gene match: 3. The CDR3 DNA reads TGTGCCAGCAGCCAGGCACAGGGGGCCGGGGAGCTGTTTTTT. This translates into CASSQAQGAGELFF.

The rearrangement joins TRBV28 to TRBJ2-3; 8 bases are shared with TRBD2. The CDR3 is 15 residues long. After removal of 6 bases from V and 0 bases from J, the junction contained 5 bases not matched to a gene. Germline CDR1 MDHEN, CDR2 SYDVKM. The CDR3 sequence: CASSFSGDSTDTQYF. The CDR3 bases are TGTGCCAGCAGCTTTAGCGGGGACAGCACAGATACGCAGTATTTT. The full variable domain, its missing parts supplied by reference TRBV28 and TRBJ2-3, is DVKVTQSSRYLVKRTGEKVFLECVQDMDHENMFWYRQDPGLGLRLIYFSYDVKMKEKGDIPEGYSVSREKKERFSLILESASTNQTSMYLCASSFSGDSTDTQYFGPGTRLTVL.

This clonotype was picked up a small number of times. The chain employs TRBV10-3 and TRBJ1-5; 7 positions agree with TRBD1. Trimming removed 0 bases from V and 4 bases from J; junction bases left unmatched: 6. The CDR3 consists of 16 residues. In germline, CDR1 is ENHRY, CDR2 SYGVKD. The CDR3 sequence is CAISESGTAYNQPQHF. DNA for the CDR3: TGTGCCATCAGTGAGTCGGGGACAGCCTATAATCAGCCCCAGCATTTT.

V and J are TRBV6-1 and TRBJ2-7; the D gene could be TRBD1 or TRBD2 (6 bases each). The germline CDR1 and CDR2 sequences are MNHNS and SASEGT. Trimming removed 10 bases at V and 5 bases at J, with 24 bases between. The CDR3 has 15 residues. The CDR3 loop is CATLKGQGRIHEQYF. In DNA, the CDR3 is TGTGCCACCTTGAAAGGGCAGGGGAGGATCCACGAGCAGTACTTC.

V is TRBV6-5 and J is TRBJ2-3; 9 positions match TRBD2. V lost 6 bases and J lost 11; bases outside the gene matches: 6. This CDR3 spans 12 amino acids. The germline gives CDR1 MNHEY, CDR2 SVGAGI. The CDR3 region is CASSSGGRGQYF. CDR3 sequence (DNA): TGTGCCAGCAGCAGCGGGGGGCGGGGGCAGTATTTT.